This T cell receptor (beta chain) came from a study of cytomegalovirus exposure and HLA in healthy donors. Study-level results: Cytomegalovirus status was reportedly diagnosed by the classifier with high sensitivity and specificity. In an earlier analysis, most TCR beta V segments were productive about 87% or about 30% of the time.

The CDR3 spans 14 residues. Germline loops: CDR1 ENHRY, CDR2 SYGVKD. J lost 4 bases, V lost 5 bases, and 5 bases had no gene match. Vbeta (60) and Jbeta (13) primers were used in the PCR. Clones were sequenced by immunoSEQ multiplex PCR, and TCRdb holds only the in-frame ones, with some missing. The profile shows about 150,000 clones, around 80% of them singletons. About this clone itself: Its antigen is not known.

The sample consisted of PBMCs. The source is a male donor in good health and CMV-seropositive. The chain combines TRBV10-3 with TRBJ1-5; 7 bases agree with TRBD1. CDR3 coding DNA: TGTGCCATCAGTCCTGACAGGGAAAATCAGCCCCAGCATTTT. Its translation: CAISPDRENQPQHF.